This TCR beta chain was captured in a study of cytomegalovirus exposure and HLA in healthy donors (dated by TCRdb to about 2017). About the full investigation: In an earlier analysis of under 750 of the donors, 276 Gb of sequence data and 90 million to 120 million unique TCR beta sequences from about 179 million T cells were reported. Roughly 300 gigabases of sequencing data and 91 million or so unique TCR sequences made up an early release that covered 500 to 700 HLA-typed donors. On average, around 200,000 unique TCR beta nucleotide sequences were sequenced per donor among a few hundred genotyped donors of the cohort, with roughly 18% of those sequences being non-productive. The study aimed to test whether signatures of past pathogen exposure could be identified by cataloging public T cell receptors. The study used immunosequencing to profile the T cell repertoires of hundreds of subjects and linked those repertoires to cytomegalovirus serostatus. HLA typing covered class I and class II loci at four-digit resolution. To study patterns of TCR occurrence, a later analysis re-analyzed previously published TCR beta repertoires from under 750 donors and added high-resolution HLA genotyping. Among the roughly 410 genotyped donors, approximately 81% belonged to the genetic ancestry cluster associated with self-reported Caucasian donors. Typing coverage varied by locus: roughly 629-630 donors for A, B, C, DRB1 and DQB1; roughly 500 for DQA1; about 590 for DPA1; 450 to 480 for DPB1. To decide whether each TCR beta V gene segment behaved as functional or pseudogenic, an earlier analysis of 587 of the donors relied on high-throughput TCR beta sequencing. In a later genetic analysis, genome-wide SNP genotypes for about 55% of the roughly 670 donors were used, and that subset was treated as a discovery cohort. To predict cytomegalovirus infection status, the study combined high-throughput TCR immunosequencing, statistical association of individual TCRs with disease status, and machine learning. Several DR-DQ haplotypes were treated as single units for association and clustering because of strong linkage in the cohort. Along with the approximately 650-subject first cohort, a separate validation cohort of approximately 110 different subjects was used. Donor age, sex, ethnicity and CMV serostatus were collected together with the repertoire data. All discovery cohort repertoires had been generated using a single sequencing platform. The later analysis used no new phenotypic data to find candidate immune exposures, relying instead on TCR beta sequences and their occurrence across donors. Study-wide conclusions, independent of this receptor: A further reported finding was that TCR beta sequences accurately predicted the HLA-A and HLA-B alleles for most subjects in the first cohort. A later analysis found that TCR association rates varied across HLA loci, with DRB1 alleles showing the most associated TCRs and HLA-C alleles the fewest. In an earlier analysis of roughly 560 of the donors, most TCR beta V segments were observed in productive rearrangements about 90% or about 30% of the time, broadly matching IMGT annotations. The earlier analysis of 450 to 700 of the donors excluded around 17 rarely observed V segments, including chromosome 9 orphons, because counts were too low. A later analysis found that most CMV-associated TCR beta chains appeared HLA-restricted, with HLA associations seemingly driven largely by CMV exposure. Most TCR sequences were observed very rarely across donors, whereas some public TCRs were present in many individuals. An association between a missense DCLRE1C variant and V-gene and J-gene trimming of TCR beta chains was found in a later genetic analysis and replicated in an independent cohort. A later analysis associated 15,000 to 20,000 TCR beta sequences with specific HLA alleles at a false discovery rate of 0.05. Assigning TCR associations to individual alleles was difficult when HLA alleles, especially DR and DQ, strongly co-occurred. A later analysis found that HLA-associated TCR beta chains were more clonally expanded and had lower generation probabilities than equally common non-associated chains. The 87-base-pair reads could not distinguish some IMGT-functional V segments, including TRBV6-2 and TRBV6-3, so those segments were excluded. HLA typing was unavailable for some donors at each locus, so association tests used only the typed subset. A cluster of highly shared sequence variants was judged likely to be a technical artifact of the sequencing pipeline. According to a later genetic analysis, donors in an Asian-associated ancestry cluster had fewer N-insertions in productive TCRs than the approximately 650-donor mean. A total of fewer than 200 TCR beta chains were listed by the study as associated with cytomegalovirus. For the cohort, immune exposure information was limited to CMV serostatus. Several of the top co-occurrence clusters appeared to be linked to parvovirus B19, influenza, CMV and Epstein-Barr virus, according to a later analysis. Roughly uniform sequencing depth across donors was assumed in presence/absence analyses, although this assumption may not hold. According to the authors, the approach could potentially be generalized to other disease states and immunological phenotypes. Only TCR beta chains were sequenced in this cohort, and the absence of alpha or paired-chain data limited detectable features. Linkage disequilibrium might explain the correlated functional status among segregating V segments, but an unknown experimental factor could not be ruled out. Cytomegalovirus status was reported to be diagnosed by the classifier with high specificity and sensitivity in both the original and validation cohorts. In vitro tests confirmed that three of the cytomegalovirus-associated TCR beta chains recognize cytomegalovirus antigens.

Per the germline V gene, SGHRS is the CDR1 and YFSETQ is the CDR2. V is cut back by 7 bases and J by 5 bases, with 11 bases in the junction unmatched. From cysteine to phenylalanine, the CDR3 is 14 amino acids long. Just the 42-base CDR3 DNA is kept, in frame starting at base 1. The receptor library was made with the immunoSEQ multiplex PCR assay. A mixture of 60 forward primers for TCR Vbeta segments and 13 reverse primers for TCR Jbeta segments was used in the multiplex PCR. The CDR3 region of rearranged TCR beta genes was amplified from genomic DNA by a multiplex PCR assay. The Illumina HiSeq System was used to sequence the amplified TCR beta libraries as 87-base-pair reads. From the authors' description of their analysis: In a later analysis, roughly 80 million unique TCR beta chains were counted across the 650 to 700 repertoires, and some 10 million of these chains were shared by at least two donors. A nearest-neighbor algorithm error-corrected the raw reads and collapsed the reads into unique sequences, merging closely related sequences to remove PCR and sequencing errors. CDR3 sequences were aligned to IMGT reference sequences to assign V, D and J gene segments. For a sequence to be retained, a match of at least six nucleotides to both a V gene segment and a J gene segment was required. A rearrangement counted as productive if the CDR3 had no stop codons and remained in frame with V and J, and every other rearrangement counted as non-productive. CDR3 was defined according to IMGT convention as the region running from the second conserved V-encoded cysteine to the conserved J-encoded phenylalanine. In an earlier analysis of some 550 of the donors, sequences lacking an unambiguous match to a single V gene segment were excluded. An earlier analysis of a few hundred of the donors classified V segments as functional when productive rearrangements were above 56.7% and as segregating when the standard deviation between donors was above 5%. To diagnose cytomegalovirus status from the catalog of TCR beta chain sequences, a statistical classification framework was built. V and J gene assignment, in a later analysis, came from comparing TCR nucleotide sequences with IMGT/GENE-DB human TR gene sequences. In a later analysis, CDR3 sequences and most-parsimonious VDJ recombination scenarios were assigned using the TCRdist pipeline. In a later analysis, each TCR beta chain was defined by its CDR3 amino acid sequence together with its V-gene family, and reads lacking a unique V-gene family were excluded. A later analysis removed 450 to 600 highly shared, low-generation-probability nucleotide sequences to deal with suspected cross-contamination and a sequencing artifact. In a later analysis, a clonal expansion index for each public chain was calculated from normalized within-repertoire ranks of inferred template counts. In a later analysis, generation probabilities were computed using a VDJ recombination model fitted to out-of-frame rearrangements, and the results were checked against IGoR. A later analysis scored TCR-TCR, TCR-HLA and TCR-CMV co-occurrence with hypergeometric tests, applying a repertoire-size bias correction to TCR pairs. False discovery rates were estimated in a later analysis by permuting HLA or CMV assignments 20 times. In a later analysis, co-occurring TCRs were grouped using DBSCAN, and TCRdist sequence similarity was added for clustering within HLA-allele-positive subsets. Repertoires with fewer than 30,000 or more than 120,000 public chains were left out of co-occurrence clustering, as were about 5 repertoires with anomalous nucleotide sharing. TCRdb retrieved this table from immuneACCESS and kept in-frame rearrangements only. Not all clones are present; in checked studies, unresolved V genes account for under half, and no reason is known for the remainder. V and J calls and clone size are copied from that table; D and trimming were computed from the DNA. This sample is represented by about 110,000 clones; roughly 82% of them were singletons. The ten largest make up under 6.5% of the sample.

Turning to this clone: The antigen this receptor binds is unknown. One base away there is no much larger clone; base qualities are not given.

The cohort comprised approximately 700 healthy bone marrow donors. At the time of sampling, every cohort member was nominally healthy, though immune exposures that went unrecorded were likely present. The donor was CMV seropositive and was included in the group of some 290 seropositive cohort members. A peripheral blood sample was collected from each donor, and TCR beta sequencing was performed on peripheral blood mononuclear cells. The Qiagen DNeasy Blood Extraction Kit was used to extract genomic DNA from the blood cell samples. The source material was PBMCs. The chain is made from TRBV5-1 and TRBJ2-5; 7 bases in between match TRBD1. The receptor comes from a woman in her fifties or sixties in good health and CMV-seropositive. The CDR3 here reads CASQNGQVGETQYF. The nucleotide sequence is TGCGCCAGCCAGAATGGACAGGTGGGGGAGACCCAGTACTTC.